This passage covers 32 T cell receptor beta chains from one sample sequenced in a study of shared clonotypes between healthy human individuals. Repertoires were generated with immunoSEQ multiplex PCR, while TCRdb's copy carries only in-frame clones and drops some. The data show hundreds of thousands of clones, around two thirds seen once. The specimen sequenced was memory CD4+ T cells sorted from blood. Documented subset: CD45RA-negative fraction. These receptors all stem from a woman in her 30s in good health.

CDR3 residues: CASSLQNYEQYF. The CDR3 coding sequence is TGTGCCAGCAGCTTACAGAACTACGAGCAGTACTTC. The gene calls are TRBV5-4 and TRBJ2-7, with unresolved D. The germline gives CDR1 SGHNT, CDR2 YYREEE (reference sequence). V lost 2 bases to trimming and J lost 3 bases, with 6 bases between them. This CDR3 is built from 12 residues.

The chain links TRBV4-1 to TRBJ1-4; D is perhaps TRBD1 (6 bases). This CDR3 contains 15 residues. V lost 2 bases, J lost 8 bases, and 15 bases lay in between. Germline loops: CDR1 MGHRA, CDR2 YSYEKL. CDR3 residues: CASSQPWGGAEKLFF. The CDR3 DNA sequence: TGCGCCAGCAGCCAACCCTGGGGGGGGGCGGAAAAACTGTTTTTT.

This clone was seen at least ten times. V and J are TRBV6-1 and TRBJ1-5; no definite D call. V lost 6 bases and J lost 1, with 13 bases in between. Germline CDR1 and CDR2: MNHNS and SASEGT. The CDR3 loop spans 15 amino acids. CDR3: CASSYQVESNQPQHF. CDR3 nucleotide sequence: TGTGCCAGCAGCTATCAGGTTGAAAGCAATCAGCCCCAGCATTTT.

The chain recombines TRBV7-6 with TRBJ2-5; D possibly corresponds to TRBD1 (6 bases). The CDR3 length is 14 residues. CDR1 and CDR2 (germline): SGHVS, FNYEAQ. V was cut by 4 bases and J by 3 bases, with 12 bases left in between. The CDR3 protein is CASSSTGNEETQYF. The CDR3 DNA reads TGTGCCAGCAGCTCAACAGGGAATGAAGAGACCCAGTACTTC.

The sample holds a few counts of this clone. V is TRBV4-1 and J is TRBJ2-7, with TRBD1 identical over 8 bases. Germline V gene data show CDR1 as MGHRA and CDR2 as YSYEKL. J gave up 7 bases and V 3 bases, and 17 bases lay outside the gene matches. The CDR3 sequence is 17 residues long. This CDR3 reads CASSQRGQEGTRREQYF. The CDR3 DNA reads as TGCGCCAGCAGCCAGCGGGGACAGGAAGGGACCCGTCGGGAGCAGTACTTC.

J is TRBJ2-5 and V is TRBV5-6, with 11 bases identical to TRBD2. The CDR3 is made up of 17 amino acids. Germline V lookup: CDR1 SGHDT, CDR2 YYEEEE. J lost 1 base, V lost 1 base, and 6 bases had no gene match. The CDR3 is CASSLLAGGHIQETQYF. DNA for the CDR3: TGTGCCAGCAGCTTGCTAGCGGGAGGCCACATCCAAGAGACCCAGTACTTC.

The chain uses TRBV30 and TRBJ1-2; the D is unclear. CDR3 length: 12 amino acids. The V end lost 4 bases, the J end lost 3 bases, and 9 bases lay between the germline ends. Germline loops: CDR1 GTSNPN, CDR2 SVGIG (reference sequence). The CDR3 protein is CAWTSAHYGYTF. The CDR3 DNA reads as TGTGCCTGGACCTCCGCCCACTATGGCTACACCTTC.

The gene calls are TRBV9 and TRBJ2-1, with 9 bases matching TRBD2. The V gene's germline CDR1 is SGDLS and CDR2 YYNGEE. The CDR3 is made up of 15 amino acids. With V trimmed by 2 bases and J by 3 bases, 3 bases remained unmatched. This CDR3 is CASSVSAGGYNEQFF. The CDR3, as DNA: TGTGCCAGCAGCGTTTCAGCGGGAGGCTACAATGAGCAGTTCTTC.

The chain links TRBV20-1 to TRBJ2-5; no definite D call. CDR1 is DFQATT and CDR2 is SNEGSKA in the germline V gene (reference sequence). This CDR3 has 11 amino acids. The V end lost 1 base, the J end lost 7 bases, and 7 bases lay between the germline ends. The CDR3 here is CSARGWGTQYF. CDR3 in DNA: TGCAGTGCTAGAGGATGGGGGACCCAGTACTTC.

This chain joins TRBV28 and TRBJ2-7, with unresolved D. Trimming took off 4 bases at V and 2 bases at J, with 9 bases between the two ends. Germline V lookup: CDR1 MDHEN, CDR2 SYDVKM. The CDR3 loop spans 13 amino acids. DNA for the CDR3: TGTGCCAGCAGTTCGTTAAGCACCTACGAGCAGTACTTC. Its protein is CASSSLSTYEQYF.

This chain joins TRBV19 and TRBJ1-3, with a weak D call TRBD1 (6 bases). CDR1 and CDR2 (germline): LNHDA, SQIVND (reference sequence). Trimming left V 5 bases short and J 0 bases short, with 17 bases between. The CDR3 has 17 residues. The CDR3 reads CASSGHQGQNSGNTIYF. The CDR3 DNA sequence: TGTGCCAGTAGTGGCCACCAGGGACAAAACTCTGGAAACACCATATATTTT.

CDR3 bases: TGTGCCAGCGGAAAACTAGCGGGAGCAGGAGCCAAAAACATTCAGTACTTC. Protein sequence: CASGKLAGAGAKNIQYF. The rearrangement joins TRBV28 to TRBJ2-4; 11 positions match TRBD2. This CDR3 has 17 amino acids. In germline, CDR1 is MDHEN, CDR2 SYDVKM. V was clipped by 8 bases and J by 0 bases; unmatched bases: 9.

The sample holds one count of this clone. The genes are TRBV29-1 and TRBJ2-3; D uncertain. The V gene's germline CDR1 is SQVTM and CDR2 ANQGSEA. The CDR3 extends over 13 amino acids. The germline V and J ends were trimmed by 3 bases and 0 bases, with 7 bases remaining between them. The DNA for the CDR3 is TGCAGCGTTGATGGCCAGAGCACAGATACGCAGTATTTT. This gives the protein CSVDGQSTDTQYF.

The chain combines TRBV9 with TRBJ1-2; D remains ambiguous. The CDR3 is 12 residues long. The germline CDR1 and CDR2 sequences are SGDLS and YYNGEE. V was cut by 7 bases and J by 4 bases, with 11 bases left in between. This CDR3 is CASSRKTYGYTF. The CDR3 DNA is TGTGCCAGCTCAAGAAAGACCTATGGCTACACCTTC.

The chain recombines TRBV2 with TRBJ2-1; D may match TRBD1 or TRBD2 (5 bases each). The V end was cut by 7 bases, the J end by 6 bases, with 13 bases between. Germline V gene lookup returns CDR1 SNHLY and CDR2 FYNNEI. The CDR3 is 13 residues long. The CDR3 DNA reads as TGTGCCAGCACGGCGCAGAGGGGCAATGAGCAGTTCTTC. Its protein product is CASTAQRGNEQFF.

The CDR3 coding sequence is TGTGCCAGCAGTGAAAGGACCAGCGGGAGTGGCACAGATACGCAGTATTTT. Translated, it gives CASSERTSGSGTDTQYF. The chain couples TRBV6-1 to TRBJ2-3; 8 nucleotides match TRBD2. This CDR3 region has 17 residues. V was pared by 2 bases and J by 1 base, with 8 bases of the junction left unmatched. Germline V gene sequence: CDR1 MNHNS, CDR2 SASEGT.

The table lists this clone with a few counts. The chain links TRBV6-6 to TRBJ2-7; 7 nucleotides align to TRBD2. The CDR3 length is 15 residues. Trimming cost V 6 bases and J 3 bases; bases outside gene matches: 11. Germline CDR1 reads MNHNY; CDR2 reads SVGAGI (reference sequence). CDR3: CASRGELAINYEQYF. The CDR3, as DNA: TGTGCCAGCAGGGGGGAACTAGCGATAAACTACGAGCAGTACTTC.

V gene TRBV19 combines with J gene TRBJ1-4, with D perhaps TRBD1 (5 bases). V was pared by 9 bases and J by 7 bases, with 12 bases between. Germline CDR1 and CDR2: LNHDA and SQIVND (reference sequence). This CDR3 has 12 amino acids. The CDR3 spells CASCGTAEKLFF. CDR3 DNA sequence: TGTGCCAGCTGCGGGACCGCTGAAAAACTGTTTTTT.

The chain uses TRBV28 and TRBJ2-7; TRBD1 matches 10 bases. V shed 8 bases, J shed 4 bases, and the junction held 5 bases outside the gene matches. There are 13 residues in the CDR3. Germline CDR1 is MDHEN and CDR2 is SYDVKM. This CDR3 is CASQTGGGYEQYF. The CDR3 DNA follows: TGTGCCAGCCAGACAGGGGGCGGTTACGAGCAGTACTTC. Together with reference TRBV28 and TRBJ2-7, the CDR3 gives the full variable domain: DVKVTQSSRYLVKRTGEKVFLECVQDMDHENMFWYRQDPGLGLRLIYFSYDVKMKEKGDIPEGYSVSREKKERFSLILESASTNQTSMYLCASQTGGGYEQYFGPGTRLTVT.

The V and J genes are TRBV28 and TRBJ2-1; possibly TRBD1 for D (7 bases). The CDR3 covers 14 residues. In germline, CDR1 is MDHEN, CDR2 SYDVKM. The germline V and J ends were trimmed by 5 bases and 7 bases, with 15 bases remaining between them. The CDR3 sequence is CASSAGQSFNEQFF. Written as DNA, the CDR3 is TGTGCCAGCAGTGCGGGACAGTCTTTTAATGAGCAGTTCTTC.

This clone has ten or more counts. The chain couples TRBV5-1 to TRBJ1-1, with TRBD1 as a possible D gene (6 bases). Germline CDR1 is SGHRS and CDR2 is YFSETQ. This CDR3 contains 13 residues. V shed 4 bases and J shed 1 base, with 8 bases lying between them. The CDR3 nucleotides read TGCGCCAGCAGCGTGGGACAGAACACTGAAGCTTTCTTT. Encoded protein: CASSVGQNTEAFF.

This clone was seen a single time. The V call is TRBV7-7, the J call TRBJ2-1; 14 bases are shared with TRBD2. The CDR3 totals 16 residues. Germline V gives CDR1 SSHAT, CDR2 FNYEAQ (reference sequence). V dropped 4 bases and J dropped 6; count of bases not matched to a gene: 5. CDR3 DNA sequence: TGTGCCAGCAGCTCGGGACTAGCGGGAGTGGCCAATGAGCAGTTCTTC. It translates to CASSSGLAGVANEQFF.

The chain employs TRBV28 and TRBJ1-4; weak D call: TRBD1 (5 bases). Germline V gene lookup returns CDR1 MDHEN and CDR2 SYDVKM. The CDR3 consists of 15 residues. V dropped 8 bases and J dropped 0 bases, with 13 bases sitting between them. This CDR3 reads CASSGADTTNEKLFF. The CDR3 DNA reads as TGTGCCAGCTCCGGGGCAGATACAACTAATGAAAAACTGTTTTTT.

The CDR3 nucleotides are TGTGCCAGCAGTGACCTACTAGTGCCCCACCACGAGCAGTACTTC. Its protein product is CASSDLLVPHHEQYF. The chain has TRBV25-1 and TRBJ2-7; D might be TRBD2 (5 bases). From germline, CDR1 is MGHDK and CDR2 SYGVNS. The V and J ends lost 3 bases and 5 bases respectively, with 17 bases between them. The CDR3 runs to 15 residues.

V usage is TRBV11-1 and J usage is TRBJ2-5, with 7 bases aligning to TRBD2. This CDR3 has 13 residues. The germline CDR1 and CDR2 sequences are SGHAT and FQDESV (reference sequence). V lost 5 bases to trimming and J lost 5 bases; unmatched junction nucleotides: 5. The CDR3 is CASSRLAPETQYF. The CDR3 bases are TGTGCCAGCAGCCGACTAGCTCCCGAGACCCAGTACTTC.

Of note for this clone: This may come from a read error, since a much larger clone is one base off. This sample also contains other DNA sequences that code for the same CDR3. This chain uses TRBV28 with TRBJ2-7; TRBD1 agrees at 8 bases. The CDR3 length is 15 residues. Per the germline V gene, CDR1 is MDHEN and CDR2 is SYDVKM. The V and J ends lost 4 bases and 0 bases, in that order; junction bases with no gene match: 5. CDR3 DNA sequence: TGTGCCAGCAGTTCCGGACAGGGTAGCTCCTACGAGCAGTACTTC. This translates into CASSSGQGSSYEQYF.

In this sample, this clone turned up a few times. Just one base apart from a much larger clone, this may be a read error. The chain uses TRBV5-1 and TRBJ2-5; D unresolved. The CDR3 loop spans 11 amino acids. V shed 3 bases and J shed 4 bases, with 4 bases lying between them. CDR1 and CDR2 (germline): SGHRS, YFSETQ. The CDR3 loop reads CASSSRETQYF. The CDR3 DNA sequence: TGCGCCAGCAGCTCCCGAGAGACCCAGTACTTC.

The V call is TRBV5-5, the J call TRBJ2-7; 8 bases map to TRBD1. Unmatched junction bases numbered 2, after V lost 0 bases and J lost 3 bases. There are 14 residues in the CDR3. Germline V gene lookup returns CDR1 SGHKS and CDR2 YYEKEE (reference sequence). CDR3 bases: TGTGCCAGCAGCTTGGTGACAGGGGTCTACGAGCAGTACTTC. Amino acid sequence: CASSLVTGVYEQYF.

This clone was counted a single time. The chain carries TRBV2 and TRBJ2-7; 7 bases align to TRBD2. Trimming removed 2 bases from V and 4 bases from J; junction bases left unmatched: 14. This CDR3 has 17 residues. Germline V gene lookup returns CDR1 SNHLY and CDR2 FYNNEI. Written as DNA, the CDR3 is TGTGCCAGCAGTGAATATTTTAGCGGGCAGGGCGGTTACGAGCAGTACTTC. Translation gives CASSEYFSGQGGYEQYF.

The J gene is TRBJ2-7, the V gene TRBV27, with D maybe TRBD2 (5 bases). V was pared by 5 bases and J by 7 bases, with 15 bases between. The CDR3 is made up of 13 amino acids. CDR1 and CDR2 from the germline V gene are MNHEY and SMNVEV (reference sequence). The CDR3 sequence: CASSGLGQREQYF. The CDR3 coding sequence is TGTGCCAGCAGTGGCCTAGGGCAGCGGGAGCAGTACTTC.

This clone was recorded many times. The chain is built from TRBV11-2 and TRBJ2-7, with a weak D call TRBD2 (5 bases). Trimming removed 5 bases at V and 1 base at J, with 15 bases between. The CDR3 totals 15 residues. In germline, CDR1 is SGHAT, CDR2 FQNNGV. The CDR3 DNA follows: TGTGCCAGCAGCGTCTCTGGCGGGTATTCCTACGAGCAGTACTTC. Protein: CASSVSGGYSYEQYF.

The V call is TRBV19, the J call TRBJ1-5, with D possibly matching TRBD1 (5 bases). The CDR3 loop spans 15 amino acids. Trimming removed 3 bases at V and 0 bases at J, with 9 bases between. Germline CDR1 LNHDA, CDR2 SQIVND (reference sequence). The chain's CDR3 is CASSIIRDSNQPQHF. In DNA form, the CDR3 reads TGTGCCAGTAGTATTATCAGGGATAGCAATCAGCCCCAGCATTTT.